This T cell receptor (beta chain) was retrieved from a study of blood T cell repertoires in COVID-19 (dated by TCRdb to 2020 to 2021). About the study as a whole: Collaborator samples came from the United States, Italy and Spain and covered acute and convalescent phases of COVID-19. The prospective study material was composed of cDNA or gDNA derived from T cells, B-cell-depleted T cells, or PBMCs. Subjects who had been exposed to COVID-19, were actively infected with it, or had recovered from it provided the deeply sampled blood TCRbeta repertoires that made up the dataset. The repertoires were released in a freely available public database meant as a resource for research on the immune response to SARS-CoV-2. The samples were drawn from two sources: the first 160 participants of the ongoing ImmuneRACE study, and 950 to 1,500 subjects contributed by 6 global collaborators. Nearly every sample came with metadata listing a de-identified subject ID, COVID-19 status, age in years and sex. Where HLA class I and class II types were available, the types were taken from metadata supplied by the sample provider, not from assay-based typing.

A word on this clone: Its antigen has not been determined. Per-base quality was not reported, and no clone a single base away is much larger than it. The sample carries other DNA sequences with the same CDR3.

Collaborating institutions collected whole blood in K2EDTA tubes following their own protocols. For TCRbeta analysis, collaborators shipped samples in one of three forms: frozen whole blood, isolated PBMCs, or DNA extracted from either of those sample types. On the study overall, not on this receptor specifically: The amount of clinical and demographic metadata varied by source and participant and was provided uncurated.

The immunoSEQ Assay, a bias-controlled multiplex PCR, was used to amplify TCRbeta CDR3 regions from genomic DNA. The authors' analysis ran thus. Within the assay, amplification of reference gene primers was used to estimate how many nucleated cells each sample contained. To quantify the absolute abundance of each unique TCRbeta CDR3 rearrangement, sequence reads were collapsed and filtered. For each sample, productive Simpson clonality was calculated by taking the square root of Simpson's diversity index across productive rearrangements. TCRdb holds this immuneACCESS table with in-frame rearrangements only. Some clones are missing; in checked studies, unresolved V genes explain under half, and the rest has no known cause. D and trimming come from the DNA, and the V and J calls and clone size come from that table. The sample contains 300,000 to 450,000 clones, over 65% of them found a single time. The ten largest clones capture around 1.1% of the sample.

From its cysteine to its phenylalanine, the CDR3 spans 14 amino acids. Only the CDR3 region is kept as DNA, spanning 42 bases read in frame from base 1. The V and J ends are trimmed by 1 base and 1 base, leaving 7 bases between them. The germline V gene sets CDR1 to SGHTA and CDR2 to FQGNSA. Sequenced input: peripheral blood. The sequence was collected from a human donor with acute or convalescent COVID-19. The donor label of this sample is uncertain. The chain couples TRBV7-2 to TRBJ2-5; the D segment cannot be called with confidence. The DNA sequence is as follows: TGTGCCAGCAGCTTAGGAGGCCTCCAAGAGACCCAGTACTTC. This is translated as CASSLGGLQETQYF.